The rows below give T cell receptor beta chains drawn from one sample of a study of blood T cell repertoires in COVID-19. The protocol was immunoSEQ multiplex PCR, while the TCRdb copy is restricted to in-frame clones and leaves out a portion. This sample has approximately 500,000 clones, with 80% to 90% found just once. Sample: peripheral blood. Source of these receptors: a human donor in a cohort sampled during active COVID-19. Each CDR3 is given with its conserved first and last residue. Each record gives: V gene, D gene, J gene, clone size, CDR3 DNA, CDR3 protein. The D gene is left open where the match is weak. A row's size may be missing; if present it is once, few, many or a size class.

>TRBV11-3|-|TRBJ2-7|-
TGTGCCAGCAGCCCGGGACAGGGGCTAGCGGGGCGGACCTACGAGCAGTACTTC
CASSPGQGLAGRTYEQYF
>TRBV7-2|TRBD2|TRBJ2-3|-
TGTGCCAGCAGCTGGCGGGGGGGAGCCGGCACAGATACGCAGTATTTT
CASSWRGGAGTDTQYF
>TRBV28|-|TRBJ1-1|-
TGTGCCAGTAATGGAGATACTGAAGCTTTCTTT
CASNGDTEAFF
>TRBV5-6|TRBD1|TRBJ1-2|-
TGTGCCAGCAGCTATTGGACAGGGCTTGGCTACACCTTC
CASSYWTGLGYTF
>TRBV5-4|TRBD1|TRBJ1-2|-
TGTGCCAGCAGCTTCGGACAGGGGGAATATGGCTACACCTTC
CASSFGQGEYGYTF
>TRBV3-1/TRBV3-2|-|TRBJ1-3|-
TGTGCCAGCAGCCAAGATCTCCCGGGCTCTGGAAACACCATATATTTT
CASSQDLPGSGNTIYF
>TRBV5-1|TRBD2|TRBJ2-1|-
TGCGCCAGCAGCTTTGGGACTAGCGCTTTATACAATGAGCAGTTCTTC
CASSFGTSALYNEQFF
>TRBV19|-|TRBJ2-5|-
TGTGCCAGTAGTTCTGCTCGGACAGCAGAGACCCAGTACTTC
CASSSARTAETQYF
>TRBV6-5|-|TRBJ1-4|-
TGTGCCAGCAGGGCCACATTTCAGGGAAAGGAAAAACTGTTTTTT
CASRATFQGKEKLFF
>TRBV29-1|-|TRBJ1-4|-
TGCGCGGGGGGTCCAACTAATGAAAAACTGTTTTTT
CAGGPTNEKLFF
>TRBV4-2|-|TRBJ1-3|once
TGTGCCAGCAGCCAAGCGTTGGGGAGAGACACCATATATTTT
CASSQALGRDTIYF
>TRBV18|-|TRBJ2-1|-
TGTGCCAGCTCACTGGATGACGGAGGTGAGCAGTTCTTC
CASSLDDGGEQFF
>TRBV7-8|TRBD1|TRBJ2-7|-
TGTGCCAGCAGCAAAACCGCGGGACAGGGTCGCTACGAGCAGTACTTC
CASSKTAGQGRYEQYF
>TRBV24-1|TRBD1|TRBJ2-1|-
TGTGCCACCAGTGACGCATCCAGGGGGACGGCGAGGAATGAGCAGTTCTTC
CATSDASRGTARNEQFF
>TRBV18|TRBD2|TRBJ2-5|-
TGTGCCAGCTCACCAAGACTAGCGGAAGAGACCCAGTACTTC
CASSPRLAEETQYF
>TRBV9|-|TRBJ2-3|-
TGTGCCAGCAGCGTCTTACTAGATACGCAGTATTTT
CASSVLLDTQYF
>TRBV7-6|TRBD1|TRBJ1-4|-
TGTGCCAGCAGCCGAGGGACAGGTTCGAGTGAAAAACTGTTTTTT
CASSRGTGSSEKLFF
>TRBV7-9|TRBD2|TRBJ2-1|-
TGTGCCAGCAGCCCGCCCGGGACTAGCTATTTGGATGAGCAGTTCTTC
CASSPPGTSYLDEQFF
>TRBV5-1|-|TRBJ1-1|-
TGCGCCAGCAGCTTGCTACAGGGAGATACTGAAGCTTTCTTT
CASSLLQGDTEAFF
>TRBV7-2|TRBD2|TRBJ2-7|-
TGTGCCAGCAGCTTAATTCCCACTAGCGGGAGGGCCGGGGAGCAGTACTTC
CASSLIPTSGRAGEQYF
>TRBV2|TRBD1|TRBJ1-1|-
TGTGCCAGCAGAAGACAGGGGGCCGGTAACACTGAAGCTTTCTTT
CASRRQGAGNTEAFF
>TRBV30|-|TRBJ2-3|-
TGTGCCTGGAGTACCTCTACGGATACGCAGTATTTT
CAWSTSTDTQYF
>TRBV19|-|TRBJ2-3|-
TGTGCCAGTAGCCAGGGACTCCTCACAGATACGCAGTATTTT
CASSQGLLTDTQYF
>TRBV30|-|TRBJ1-2|many
TGTGCCTGGAGTGTGGGACTGAATGGCTACACCTTC
CAWSVGLNGYTF
>TRBV20-1|-|TRBJ1-1|-
TGCAGTGCTAGTAACCCTCGGAAAGGGGGAAACACTGAAGCTTTCTTT
CSASNPRKGGNTEAFF
>TRBV2|TRBD1|TRBJ2-1|many
TGTGCCAGCAGTACCAGGGGGAATGAGCAGTTCTTC
CASSTRGNEQFF
>TRBV4-3|TRBD2|TRBJ2-1|-
TGCGCCAGCAGCCCGATTAGGACTAGCGGGAACAATGAGCAGTTCTTC
CASSPIRTSGNNEQFF
>TRBV24-1|TRBD1|TRBJ1-1|once
TGTGCCACCAGGAAACAGGGGGGGACTGAAGCTTTCTTT
CATRKQGGTEAFF
>TRBV29-1|-|TRBJ2-3|once
TGCAGCGTTGGGGTCCAGGGGGGTCTCACAGATACGCAGTATTTT
CSVGVQGGLTDTQYF
>TRBV6-2/TRBV6-3|TRBD2|TRBJ2-3|-
TGTGCCAGCAGTTACTGGACTCGCGGGAGGGCCGGAGATACGCAGTATTTT
CASSYWTRGRAGDTQYF
>TRBV10-3|TRBD2|TRBJ2-7|-
TGTGCCATCAGGCGGGAGGGTTACGAGCAGTACTTC
CAIRREGYEQYF
>TRBV27|TRBD1|TRBJ2-2|-
TGTGCCAGCAGTTGGACAGGGGGCTCCAGCGGGGAGCTGTTTTTT
CASSWTGGSSGELFF
>TRBV7-2|-|TRBJ1-4|-
TGTGCCAGCAGCTTAGCCGGCAGAGGGAATGAAAAACTGTTTTTT
CASSLAGRGNEKLFF
>TRBV19|TRBD2|TRBJ2-1|-
TGTGCCAGTAATGTAGCGGGATCAGTCAATGAGCAGTTCTTC
CASNVAGSVNEQFF
>TRBV27|TRBD1|TRBJ2-7|-
TGTGCCAGCAGTTTACAAACCGGGACAGGGATCTACGAGCAGTACTTC
CASSLQTGTGIYEQYF
>TRBV9|-|TRBJ2-6|-
TGTGCCAGCAGCCGCATGGGGGGGGGCCCCTCTGGGGCCAACGTCCTGACTTTC
CASSRMGGGPSGANVLTF
>TRBV4-1|TRBD2|TRBJ2-1|-
TGCGCCAGCAGCCAAGTACTGGCGGGAGTGTTGAATGAGCAGTTCTTC
CASSQVLAGVLNEQFF
>TRBV4-1|TRBD2|TRBJ2-1|-
TGCGCCAGCAGCCAAGATTCTAGCGGAAACAATGAGCAGTTCTTC
CASSQDSSGNNEQFF
>TRBV12-3/TRBV12-4|-|TRBJ1-2|-
TGTGCCAGCAGTTCGACAGGCAGCTATGGCTACACCTTC
CASSSTGSYGYTF
>TRBV28|-|TRBJ1-1|-
TGTGCCAGCAGTTTCTCCCGTCGACGGAGGGGCACTGAAGCTTTCTTT
CASSFSRRRRGTEAFF
>TRBV7-9|TRBD2|TRBJ2-1|-
TGTGCCAGCAGCTTAGTCAGCAGCGGGAGGATAAAGTACAATGAGCAGTTCTTC
CASSLVSSGRIKYNEQFF
>TRBV9|TRBD2|TRBJ2-1|-
TGTGCCAGCAGCCCACCCGGGACTAGCGGGCTATTACGGGGCAATGAGCAGTTCTTC
CASSPPGTSGLLRGNEQFF
>TRBV6-5|-|TRBJ1-5|-
TGTGCCAGCCAAATCACTTGGCGGAGCAATCAGCCCCAGCATTTT
CASQITWRSNQPQHF
>TRBV28|TRBD1|TRBJ1-2|-
TGTGCCAGCAGGGAGACAGGGAGATCGGTACCGAATGGCTACACCTTC
CASRETGRSVPNGYTF
>TRBV9|TRBD2|TRBJ2-3|-
TGTGCCAGCAGCTCATCCGGGACTAGCGGCACAGATACGCAGTATTTT
CASSSSGTSGTDTQYF
>TRBV11-3|TRBD2|TRBJ2-1|-
TGTGCCAGCAGCCCGCTAGCGGGAGAAGGTGAGCAGTTCTTC
CASSPLAGEGEQFF
>TRBV7-2|TRBD1|TRBJ1-2|few
TGTGCCAGCAGCTTATCGCTCCAGGGGGCGCGTGGCTACACCTTC
CASSLSLQGARGYTF